Listed below are T cell receptor beta chains from one sample, sequenced in a study of blood T cell repertoires in COVID-19. The assay was immunoSEQ multiplex PCR, and TCRdb's table has in-frame clones only and misses some. The table records 200,000 to 250,000 clones, 84% of them present only once. The sample comprised peripheral blood. Receptors were obtained from a woman in her forties or fifties with active or convalescent COVID-19. Each CDR3 is given with its conserved first and last residue. A D gene is named only where the DNA matches it firmly. Clone size is not always given. Where it is, it says once, few, many or a class for expanded clones.

clone_size d_call j_call v_call cdr3_nt cdr3_aa
. . TRBJ2-2 TRBV24-1 TGTGCCACCAGTGATTGGAGGAGGGAGCTGTTTTTT CATSDWRRELFF
. TRBD1 TRBJ2-3 TRBV4-2 TGTGCCAGCAGCCAGGGCCATACAGGGGCCCAGAATACGCAGTATTTT CASSQGHTGAQNTQYF
. TRBD2 TRBJ2-3 TRBV5-4 TGTGCCAGCAGCTTTCCAGCGGGGGGGCGCGCAGATACGCAGTATTTT CASSFPAGGRADTQYF
. TRBD2 TRBJ2-5 TRBV5-1 TGCGCCAGCAGCCCACTAGCGGGCCTTCCGGAGACCCAGTACTTC CASSPLAGLPETQYF
. . TRBJ2-7 TRBV14 TGTGCCAGCAGCCCCTTCCCACAGGGTCGGGAGCAGTACTTC CASSPFPQGREQYF
. TRBD1 TRBJ1-6 TRBV7-8 TGTGCCAGCAGCCACGCACAGGGGGCCGAGAGGAATTCACCCCTCCACTTT CASSHAQGAERNSPLHF
. TRBD2 TRBJ2-1 TRBV6-5 TGTGCCAGCAGGATCAGACTAGCGGGGGCTGGAGAGCAGTTCTTC CASRIRLAGAGEQFF
. . TRBJ1-1 TRBV5-1 TGCGCCAGCAGCTTTGGGCACACGAACACTGAAGCTTTCTTT CASSFGHTNTEAFF
. . TRBJ1-2 TRBV6-5 TGTGCCAGCAGTTACTCGGGAAGGGGACATTTCTATGGCTACACCTTC CASSYSGRGHFYGYTF
. . TRBJ2-7 TRBV28 TGTGCCAGCAGTTTATCCGACAGTCCCTACGAGCAGTACTTC CASSLSDSPYEQYF
. TRBD2 TRBJ2-1 TRBV27 TGTGCCAGCAGTTACCGACTAGCGGGAGGGATATACAATGAGCAGTTCTTC CASSYRLAGGIYNEQFF
. . TRBJ1-1 TRBV6-1 TGTGCCAGCAGTGAAATCACAGTAGGCACTGAAGCTTTCTTT CASSEITVGTEAFF
. . TRBJ2-5 TRBV5-4 TGTGCCAGCAGCGTCTCCCTTGGGGCTATGGAGACCCAGTACTTC CASSVSLGAMETQYF
once TRBD1 TRBJ1-3 TRBV29-1 TGCAGCGTGGGGACAGGGACTGGAAACACCATATATTTT CSVGTGTGNTIYF
once TRBD1 TRBJ1-4 TRBV6-1 TGTGCCAGCAGTGAAGGAGACAGGGCCAATGAAAAACTGTTTTTT CASSEGDRANEKLFF